This paragraph covers one TCR beta chain sequence. Antigen specificity is unknown. This sample was included in a study of OX40 agonist ivuxolimab in advanced cancers. Germline V gene lookup returns CDR1 LNHDA and CDR2 SQIVND (reference sequence). Trimming took 6 bases from V and 8 from J, leaving 22 bases between them. The CDR3 runs to 16 residues. Baseline, cycle 4 day 1, and cycle 7 day 1 were the blood sampling points. Findings of the study overall: Some nonresponders likewise displayed low normalized T-cell clonal expansion. In the 0.1 to 3.0 mg/kg range, CD4+ and CD8+ blood T cells had expanded clonally by week 6.

The table came from immunoSEQ multiplex PCR; TCRdb's copy has only in-frame clones and leaves some out. The table includes approximately 90,000 clones, more than 80% detected once. The gene calls are TRBV19 and TRBJ1-4, with D possibly matching TRBD1 (5 bases). The material was CD4+ or CD8+ T cells sorted from blood, obtained in a trial of the OX40 agonist ivuxolimab. The TCR sequence derives from an adult with an advanced solid tumor such as melanoma, head and neck, liver or kidney cancer. In nucleotides, the CDR3 is TGTGCCAGTAGCACGATGCCCAGGGTCGGAGGCGAAAAACTGTTTTTT. Protein: CASSTMPRVGGEKLFF. Using reference TRBV19 and TRBJ1-4 for the parts outside the CDR3, the full variable domain is DGGITQSPKYLFRKEGQNVTLSCEQNLNHDAMYWYRQDPGQGLRLIYYSQIVNDFQKGDIAEGYSVSREKKESFPLTVTSAQKNPTAFYLCASSTMPRVGGEKLFFGSGTQLSVL.